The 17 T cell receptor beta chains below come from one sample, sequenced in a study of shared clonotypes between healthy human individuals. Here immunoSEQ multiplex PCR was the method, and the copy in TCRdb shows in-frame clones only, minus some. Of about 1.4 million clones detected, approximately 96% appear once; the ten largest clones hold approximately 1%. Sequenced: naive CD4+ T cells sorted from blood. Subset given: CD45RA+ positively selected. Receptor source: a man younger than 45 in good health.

The CDR3 DNA follows: TGTGCCACCAGCGGGTCCCCCTACAATGAGCAGTTCTTC. It encodes CATSGSPYNEQFF. The chain couples TRBV15 to TRBJ2-1; D uncertain. The CDR3 loop spans 13 amino acids. The V end lost 5 bases, the J end lost 2 bases, and 7 bases lay between the germline ends. From germline, CDR1 is LNHNV and CDR2 YYDKDF (reference sequence).

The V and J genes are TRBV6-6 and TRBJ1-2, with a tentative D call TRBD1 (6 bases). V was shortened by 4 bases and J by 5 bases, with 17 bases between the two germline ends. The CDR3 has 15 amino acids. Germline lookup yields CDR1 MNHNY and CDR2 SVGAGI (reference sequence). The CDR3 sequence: CASSFGGARGYGYTF. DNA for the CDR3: TGTGCCAGCAGTTTCGGTGGAGCCAGGGGATATGGCTACACCTTC.

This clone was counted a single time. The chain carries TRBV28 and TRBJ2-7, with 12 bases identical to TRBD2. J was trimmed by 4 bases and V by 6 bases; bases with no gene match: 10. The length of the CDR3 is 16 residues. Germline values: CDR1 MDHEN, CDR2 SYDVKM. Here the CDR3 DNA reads TGTGCCAGCAGCTTTCGTACTAGCGGGAGGATTTACGAGCAGTACTTC. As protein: CASSFRTSGRIYEQYF.

DNA of the CDR3: TGTGCCAGCTCTCTTCTAGCGGAATACAATGAGCAGTTCTTC. Residues: CASSLLAEYNEQFF. V is TRBV28 and J is TRBJ2-1, with 7 positions matching TRBD2. From germline, CDR1 is MDHEN and CDR2 SYDVKM. CDR3 length: 14 amino acids. The ends lost 8 bases at V and 4 bases at J; junction bases unmatched: 8.

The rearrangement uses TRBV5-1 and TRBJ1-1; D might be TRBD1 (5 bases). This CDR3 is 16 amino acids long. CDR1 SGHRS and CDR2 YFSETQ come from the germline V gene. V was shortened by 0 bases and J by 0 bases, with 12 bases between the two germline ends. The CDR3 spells CASSLGQLILNTEAFF. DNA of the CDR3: TGCGCCAGCAGCTTGGGACAGCTAATACTGAACACTGAAGCTTTCTTT.

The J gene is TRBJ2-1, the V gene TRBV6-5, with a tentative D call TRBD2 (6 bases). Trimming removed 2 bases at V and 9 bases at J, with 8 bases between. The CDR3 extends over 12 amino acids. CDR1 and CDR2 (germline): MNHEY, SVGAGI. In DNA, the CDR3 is TGTGCCAGCAGTTACATCGGGGGTGAGCAGTTCTTC. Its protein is CASSYIGGEQFF.

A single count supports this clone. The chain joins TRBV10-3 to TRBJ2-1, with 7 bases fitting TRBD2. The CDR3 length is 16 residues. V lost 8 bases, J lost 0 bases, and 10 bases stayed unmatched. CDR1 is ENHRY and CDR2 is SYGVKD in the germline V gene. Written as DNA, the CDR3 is TGTGCCATCCAAGGAGATGCGGGGGACTCCTACAATGAGCAGTTCTTC. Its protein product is CAIQGDAGDSYNEQFF.

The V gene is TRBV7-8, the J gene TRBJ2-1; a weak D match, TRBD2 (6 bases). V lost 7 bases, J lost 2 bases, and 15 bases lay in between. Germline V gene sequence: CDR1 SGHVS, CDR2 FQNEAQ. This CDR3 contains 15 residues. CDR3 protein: CASIRSGLPYNEQFF. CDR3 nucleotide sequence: TGTGCCAGCATCCGTAGCGGACTACCCTACAATGAGCAGTTCTTC.

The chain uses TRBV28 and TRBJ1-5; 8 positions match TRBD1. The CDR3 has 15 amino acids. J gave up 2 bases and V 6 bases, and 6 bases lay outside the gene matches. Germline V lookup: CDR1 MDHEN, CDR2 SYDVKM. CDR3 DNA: TGTGCCAGCAGCTCAGGGGGCTATGGCAATCAGCCCCAGCATTTT. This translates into CASSSGGYGNQPQHF.

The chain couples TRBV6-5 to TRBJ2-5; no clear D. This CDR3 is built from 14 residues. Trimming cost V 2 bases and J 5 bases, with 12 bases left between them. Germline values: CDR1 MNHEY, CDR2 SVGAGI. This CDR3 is CASSYKVTPETQYF. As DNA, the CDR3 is TGTGCCAGCAGTTACAAGGTCACGCCGGAGACCCAGTACTTC.

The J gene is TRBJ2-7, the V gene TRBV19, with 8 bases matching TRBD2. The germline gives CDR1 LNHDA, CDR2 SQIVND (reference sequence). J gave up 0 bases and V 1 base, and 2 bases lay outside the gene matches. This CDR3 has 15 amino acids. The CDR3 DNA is TGTGCCAGTAGTATAGCAGCGGGAGACTCCTACGAGCAGTACTTC. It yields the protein CASSIAAGDSYEQYF.

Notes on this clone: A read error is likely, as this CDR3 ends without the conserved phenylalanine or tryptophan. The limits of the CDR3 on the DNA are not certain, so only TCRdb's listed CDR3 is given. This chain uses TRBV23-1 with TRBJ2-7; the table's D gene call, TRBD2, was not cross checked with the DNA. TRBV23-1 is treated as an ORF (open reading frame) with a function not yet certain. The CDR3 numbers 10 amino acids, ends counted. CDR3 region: CASLWRKRDL.

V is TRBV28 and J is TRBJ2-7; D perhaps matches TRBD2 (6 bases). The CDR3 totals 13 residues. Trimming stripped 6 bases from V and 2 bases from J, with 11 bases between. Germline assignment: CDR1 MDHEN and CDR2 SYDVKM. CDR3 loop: CASSWGVAYEQYF. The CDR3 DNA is TGTGCCAGCAGCTGGGGGGTCGCCTACGAGCAGTACTTC. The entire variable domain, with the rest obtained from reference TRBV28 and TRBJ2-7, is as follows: DVKVTQSSRYLVKRTGEKVFLECVQDMDHENMFWYRQDPGLGLRLIYFSYDVKMKEKGDIPEGYSVSREKKERFSLILESASTNQTSMYLCASSWGVAYEQYFGPGTRLTVT.

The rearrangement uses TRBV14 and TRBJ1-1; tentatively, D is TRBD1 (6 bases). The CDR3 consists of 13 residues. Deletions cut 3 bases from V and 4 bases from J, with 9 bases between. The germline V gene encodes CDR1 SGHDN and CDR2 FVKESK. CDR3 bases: TGTGCCAGCAGCCAGGTACAGGGCACTGAAGCTTTCTTT. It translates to CASSQVQGTEAFF.

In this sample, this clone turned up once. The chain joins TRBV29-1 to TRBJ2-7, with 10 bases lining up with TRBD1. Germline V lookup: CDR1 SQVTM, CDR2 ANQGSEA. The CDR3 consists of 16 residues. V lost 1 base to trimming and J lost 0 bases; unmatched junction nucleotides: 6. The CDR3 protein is CSVEGHRDRGSYEQYF. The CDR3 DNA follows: TGCAGCGTTGAAGGTCACCGGGACAGGGGCTCCTACGAGCAGTACTTC.

The CDR3 DNA follows: TGTGCCAGCAGCCCTCCGACGCCCTACGAGCAGTACTTC. The encoded protein is CASSPPTPYEQYF. V and J are TRBV7-2 and TRBJ2-7, with D hard to call. The CDR3 spans 13 residues. The germline V gene has CDR1 SGHTA and CDR2 FQGNSA. V was shortened by 5 bases and J by 2 bases, with 10 bases between the two germline ends.

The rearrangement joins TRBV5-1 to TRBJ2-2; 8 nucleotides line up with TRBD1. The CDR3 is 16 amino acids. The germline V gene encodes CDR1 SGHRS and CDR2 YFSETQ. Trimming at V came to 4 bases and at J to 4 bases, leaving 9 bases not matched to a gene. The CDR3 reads CASSIDRGTGTGELFF. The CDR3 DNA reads TGCGCCAGCAGCATTGACAGGGGTACCGGCACCGGGGAGCTGTTTTTT.